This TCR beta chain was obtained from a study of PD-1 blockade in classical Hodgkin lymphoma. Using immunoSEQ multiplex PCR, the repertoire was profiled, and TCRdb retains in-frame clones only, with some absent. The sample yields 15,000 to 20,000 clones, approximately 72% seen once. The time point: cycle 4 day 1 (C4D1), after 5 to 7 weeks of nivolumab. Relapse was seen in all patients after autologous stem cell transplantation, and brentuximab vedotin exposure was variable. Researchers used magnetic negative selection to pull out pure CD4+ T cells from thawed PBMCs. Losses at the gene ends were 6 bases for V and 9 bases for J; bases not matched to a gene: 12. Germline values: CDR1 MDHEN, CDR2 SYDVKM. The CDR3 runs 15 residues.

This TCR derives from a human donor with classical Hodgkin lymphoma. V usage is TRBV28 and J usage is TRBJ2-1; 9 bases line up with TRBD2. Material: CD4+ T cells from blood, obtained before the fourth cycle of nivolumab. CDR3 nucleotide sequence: TGTGCCAGCAGCCTGGGGGCTAGCGGGGTATTTGAGCAGTTCTTC. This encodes CASSLGASGVFEQFF.